The next 22 T cell receptor beta chains were all read from a single sample in a study of somatic mutations in cytotoxic T cells in rheumatoid arthritis. The method was immunoSEQ multiplex PCR; TCRdb's version includes in-frame clones alone and lacks a portion of them. The sample has approximately 19,000 clones, approximately 78% seen once; the top ten hold over 12%. Sequencing was carried out using CD8+ T cells sorted from blood. Receptor source: an adult with rheumatoid arthritis.

This clone has just a few counts. The chain recombines TRBV4-3 with TRBJ2-1, with 10 bases that match TRBD1. The CDR3 has 16 residues. Germline-derived CDR1 and CDR2 are LGHNA and YSLEER. V dropped 4 bases and J dropped 7; count of bases not matched to a gene: 10. In DNA, the CDR3 is TGCGCCAGCAGCCCCACCGGGACAGGGGACCAAAATGAGCAGTTCTTC. Protein product: CASSPTGTGDQNEQFF.

This rearrangement joins TRBV19 to TRBJ1-1; D may be TRBD1 (5 bases). The CDR3 sequence is 16 residues long. Trimming left V 0 bases short and J 6 bases short, with 17 bases between. Germline V gene data show CDR1 as LNHDA and CDR2 as SQIVND (reference sequence). CDR3 nucleotides: TGTGCCAGTAGTATAGATTCGGGGTATCGGGACGCTGAAGCTTTCTTT. Translating gives CASSIDSGYRDAEAFF.

The chain is built from TRBV5-1 and TRBJ1-3; the D is unclear. The germline V gene encodes CDR1 SGHRS and CDR2 YFSETQ. Deletions cut 3 bases from V and 0 bases from J, with 10 bases between. This CDR3 is 15 amino acids long. CDR3 amino acids: CASSSDPYSGNTIYF. CDR3 coding DNA: TGCGCCAGCAGCTCCGACCCGTACTCTGGAAACACCATATATTTT.

V is TRBV27 and J is TRBJ2-2; D is uncertain. CDR3 length: 15 amino acids. V lost 2 bases, J lost 0 bases, and 7 bases lay in between. Germline CDR1 reads MNHEY; CDR2 reads SMNVEV (reference sequence). CDR3 sequence (DNA): TGTGCCAGCAGTTTACAGCCTTCGAACACCGGGGAGCTGTTTTTT. Translating gives CASSLQPSNTGELFF.

The chain links TRBV7-9 to TRBJ1-1; the match to TRBD1 covers 8 bases. V lost 4 bases and J lost 9; bases outside the gene matches: 13. Germline V gene sequence: CDR1 SEHNR, CDR2 FQNEAQ (reference sequence). The CDR3 loop spans 15 amino acids. The CDR3 region is CASSSDRGLMLQAFF. CDR3 bases: TGTGCCAGCAGCTCAGACAGGGGTTTGATGTTGCAAGCTTTCTTT.

The CDR3 region is CASSQAGTSAHEQYF. The CDR3 nucleotides read TGTGCCAGCAGTCAAGCCGGGACTAGCGCGCACGAGCAGTACTTC. The chain links TRBV27 to TRBJ2-7, with TRBD2 matching over 10 bases. The CDR3 is made up of 15 amino acids. The V gene end was trimmed by 5 bases and the J gene end by 5 bases; junction bases not matched to a gene: 9. Germline V gene lookup returns CDR1 MNHEY and CDR2 SMNVEV (reference sequence).

The chain links TRBV11-3 to TRBJ1-6; tentatively, D is TRBD1 (5 bases). Germline values: CDR1 SGHNT, CDR2 YENEEA. Trimming took off 5 bases at V and 10 bases at J, with 15 bases between the two ends. The CDR3 totals 14 residues. The chain's CDR3 is CASSHQGLNSPLHF. The CDR3 DNA is TGTGCCAGCAGCCACCAGGGTCTTAACTCACCCCTCCACTTT.

The rearrangement uses TRBV9 and TRBJ2-7, with 8 positions matching TRBD1. The CDR3 sequence is 15 residues long. Germline V gene lookup returns CDR1 SGDLS and CDR2 YYNGEE. V lost 0 bases and J lost 7; bases outside the gene matches: 9. CDR3 residues: CASSVGSDRAGEQYF. CDR3 DNA sequence: TGTGCCAGCAGCGTAGGTTCGGACAGGGCGGGGGAGCAGTACTTC.

This clone was picked up one time. The chain is built from TRBV19 and TRBJ1-1, with D perhaps matching TRBD1 (5 bases). The germline V and J ends were trimmed by 4 bases and 7 bases, with 10 bases remaining between them. This CDR3 has 12 residues. The germline V gene encodes CDR1 LNHDA and CDR2 SQIVND (reference sequence). The DNA of the CDR3 is TGTGCCAGTAGTACGGGACCGCTTGAAGCTTTCTTT. It yields the protein CASSTGPLEAFF.

The V call is TRBV30, the J call TRBJ2-7; 8 nucleotides align to TRBD2. Germline CDR1 reads GTSNPN; CDR2 reads SVGIG (reference sequence). Germline trimming cut 3 bases from V and 6 bases from J; bases unmatched to any gene: 4. The CDR3 extends over 12 amino acids. The DNA for the CDR3 is TGTGCCTGGAGCGGGAGGGCCGGCGAGCAGTACTTC. Residues: CAWSGRAGEQYF.

This sequence joins TRBV7-2 and TRBJ1-2, with D possibly being TRBD1 (5 bases). This CDR3 is 13 amino acids long. The germline V gene encodes CDR1 SGHTA and CDR2 FQGNSA. Trimming removed 5 bases from V and 8 bases from J, with 15 bases in between. In nucleotides, the CDR3 is TGTGCCAGCAGCCCTCTCGGGGCAGGCGGCTACACCTTC. This encodes CASSPLGAGGYTF.

The chain uses TRBV11-1 and TRBJ2-1; D may be TRBD2 (6 bases). Germline values: CDR1 SGHAT, CDR2 FQDESV (reference sequence). V was cut by 5 bases and J by 3 bases, with 20 bases left in between. CDR3 length equals 17 residues. DNA for the CDR3: TGTGCCAGCAGCCTACTTCGCGGCGGGGCCAGCTACAATGAGCAGTTCTTC. Its translation is CASSLLRGGASYNEQFF. The variable domain in full, completed from reference TRBV11-1 and TRBJ2-1, reads EAEVAQSPRYKITEKSQAVAFWCDPISGHATLYWYRQILGQGPELLVQFQDESVVDDSQLPKDRFSAERLKGVDSTLKIQPAELGDSAMYLCASSLLRGGASYNEQFFGPGTRLTVL.

V gene TRBV9 combines with J gene TRBJ2-7, with 7 bases that match TRBD1. V lost 3 bases to trimming and J lost 2 bases; unmatched junction nucleotides: 8. The CDR3 has 15 residues. CDR1 SGDLS and CDR2 YYNGEE come from the germline V gene. The CDR3 loop is CASSARPGGPYEQYF. In DNA, the CDR3 is TGTGCCAGCAGCGCTCGGCCAGGGGGACCCTACGAGCAGTACTTC.

The J gene is TRBJ2-7, the V gene TRBV9, with a tentative D call TRBD2 (6 bases). V lost 0 bases to trimming and J lost 1 base, with 8 bases between them. The CDR3 runs to 14 residues. The germline V gene has CDR1 SGDLS and CDR2 YYNGEE. The CDR3 DNA is TGTGCCAGCAGCGTAGGGAGCGGGTCCTACGAGCAGTACTTC. Translated: CASSVGSGSYEQYF.

The genes are TRBV29-1 and TRBJ2-2; a possible D gene is TRBD2 (6 bases). Per the germline V gene, CDR1 is SQVTM and CDR2 is ANQGSEA. V was trimmed by 3 bases and J by 0 bases, leaving 8 bases between them. The CDR3 is made up of 14 amino acids. The CDR3 DNA sequence: TGCAGCGTTGAGGAGGGTTCGAACACCGGGGAGCTGTTTTTT. Its protein is CSVEEGSNTGELFF.

This chain links TRBV7-9 with TRBJ2-1; 13 bases are shared with TRBD2. The CDR3 sequence is 16 residues long. Germline V gene sequence: CDR1 SEHNR, CDR2 FQNEAQ (reference sequence). V was pared by 6 bases and J by 2 bases, with 4 bases of the junction left unmatched. This chain's CDR3 is CASRVGLAGTYNEQFF. In nucleotides, the CDR3 is TGTGCCAGCAGGGTGGGACTAGCGGGAACCTACAATGAGCAGTTCTTC. The whole variable domain, remainder taken from reference TRBV7-9 and TRBJ2-1, is DTGVSQNPRHKITKRGQNVTFRCDPISEHNRLYWYRQTLGQGPEFLTYFQNEAQLEKSRLLSDRFSAERPKGSFSTLEIQRTEQGDSAMYLCASRVGLAGTYNEQFFGPGTRLTVL.

This clone was recorded a few times. The CDR3, as DNA: TGTGCCAGCAGCTTTGGGGCAGGGCAGGCTTTCTTT. This encodes CASSFGAGQAFF. The V and J genes are TRBV11-2 and TRBJ1-1, with a weak D call TRBD1 (5 bases). This CDR3 region has 12 residues. Germline V gene data show CDR1 as SGHAT and CDR2 as FQNNGV. Trimming cost V 3 bases and J 11 bases, with 13 bases left between them.

The chain uses TRBV11-3 and TRBJ2-3, with TRBD2 matching over 12 bases. Trimming removed 5 bases from V and 5 bases from J; junction bases left unmatched: 17. Germline CDR1 is SGHNT and CDR2 is YENEEA. This CDR3 is 19 amino acids long. The DNA of the CDR3 is TGTGCCAGCAGCCCCACGGCGCCTAGCGGGGGGGCAACTGTAGATACGCAGTATTTT. Amino acids: CASSPTAPSGGATVDTQYF.

This chain joins TRBV2 and TRBJ2-4; D uncertain. The V gene's germline CDR1 is SNHLY and CDR2 FYNNEI. The CDR3 has 17 residues. Trimming removed 5 bases at V and 0 bases at J, with 17 bases between. The CDR3 is CASSPDHMLLAKNIQYF. The CDR3 nucleotides are TGTGCCAGCAGTCCCGACCATATGCTACTAGCCAAAAACATTCAGTACTTC. The full variable domain, its missing parts supplied by reference TRBV2 and TRBJ2-4, is EPEVTQTPSHQVTQMGQEVILRCVPISNHLYFYWYRQILGQKVEFLVSFYNNEISEKSEIFDDQFSVERPDGSNFTLKIRSTKLEDSAMYFCASSPDHMLLAKNIQYFGAGTRLSVL.

This sequence joins TRBV30 and TRBJ1-5; possible D gene TRBD1, 6 bases. V dropped 4 bases and J dropped 2 bases, with 9 bases sitting between them. CDR1 GTSNPN and CDR2 SVGIG come from the germline V gene (reference sequence). This CDR3 spans 13 amino acids. The CDR3 sequence: CAWNRVRNQPQHF. As DNA, the CDR3 is TGTGCCTGGAACAGGGTGCGCAATCAGCCCCAGCATTTT.

The chain uses TRBV25-1 and TRBJ2-1; D is unresolved. There are 10 residues in the CDR3. Germline lookup yields CDR1 MGHDK and CDR2 SYGVNS. The V end was cut by 6 bases, the J end by 3 bases, with 0 bases between. In nucleotides, the CDR3 is TGTGCCAGCAGCTACAATGAGCAGTTCTTC. It yields the protein CASSYNEQFF.

The CDR3 sequence: CASSLIGPSGNTIYF. The CDR3 bases are TGTGCCAGCAGTTTAATCGGCCCCTCTGGAAACACCATATATTTT. The chain uses TRBV27 and TRBJ1-3; D call uncertain. The CDR3 is 15 residues long. Germline V gene data show CDR1 as MNHEY and CDR2 as SMNVEV (reference sequence). V lost 2 bases, J lost 0 bases, and 8 bases lay in between.